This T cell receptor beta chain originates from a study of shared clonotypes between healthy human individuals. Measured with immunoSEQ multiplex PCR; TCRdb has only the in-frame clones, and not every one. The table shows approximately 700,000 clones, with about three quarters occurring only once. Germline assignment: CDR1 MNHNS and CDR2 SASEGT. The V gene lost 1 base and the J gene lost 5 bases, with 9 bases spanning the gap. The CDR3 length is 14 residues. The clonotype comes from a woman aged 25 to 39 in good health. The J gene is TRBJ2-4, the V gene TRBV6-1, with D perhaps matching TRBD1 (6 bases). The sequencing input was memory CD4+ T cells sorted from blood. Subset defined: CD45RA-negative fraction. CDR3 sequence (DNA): TGTGCCAGCAGTGAAGGGGGGCCACAAAACATTCAGTACTTC. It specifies CASSEGGPQNIQYF.